One sample yielded the 28 T cell receptor beta chains listed below, sequenced in a study of T cells in tuberculosis. This table comes from immunoSEQ multiplex PCR, and its TCRdb copy is limited to in-frame clones, with some not included. The sample lists about 32,000 clones, 94% occurring once. The sequencing input was PBMCs. Receptor source: a donor aged 10 to 29 with latent tuberculosis or without tuberculosis infection.

The rearrangement uses TRBV27 and TRBJ2-3; 11 positions agree with TRBD2. V lost 0 bases, J lost 2 bases, and 1 base stayed unmatched. This CDR3 has 16 amino acids. The germline CDR1 and CDR2 sequences are MNHEY and SMNVEV (reference sequence). The CDR3 here is CASSLSTSGNTDTQYF. The CDR3 DNA is TGTGCCAGCAGTTTATCGACTAGCGGGAACACAGATACGCAGTATTTT.

The chain joins TRBV2 to TRBJ1-5; no definite D call. Germline CDR1 reads SNHLY; CDR2 reads FYNNEI. V was shortened by 4 bases and J by 0 bases, with 7 bases between the two germline ends. The CDR3 contains 14 residues. This CDR3 is CASSVRDSNQPQHF. The CDR3 DNA reads TGTGCCAGCAGTGTTAGAGATAGCAATCAGCCCCAGCATTTT.

This clone was counted a single time. V gene TRBV7-9 combines with J gene TRBJ2-2; the D gene is possibly TRBD2 (5 bases). The CDR3 contains 13 residues. Germline CDR1 reads SEHNR; CDR2 reads FQNEAQ (reference sequence). The chain's CDR3 is CATKERYTGELFF. In nucleotides, the CDR3 is TGTGCAACTAAGGAGCGGTACACCGGGGAGCTGTTTTTT. Drawing the rest from reference TRBV7-9 and TRBJ2-2, the complete variable domain is DTGVSQNPRHKITKRGQNVTFRCDPISEHNRLYWYRQTLGQGPEFLTYFQNEAQLEKSRLLSDRFSAERPKGSFSTLEIQRTEQGDSAMYLCATKERYTGELFFGEGSRLTVL.

The chain uses TRBV5-1 and TRBJ2-1; no clear D. The CDR3 sequence is 13 residues long. Between the trimmed V and J ends, which lost 0 bases and 7 bases, there was a span of 8 bases. Germline lookup yields CDR1 SGHRS and CDR2 YFSETQ. CDR3 DNA: TGCGCCAGCAGCTTGGTACCTCGGAATGAGCAGTTCTTC. It yields the protein CASSLVPRNEQFF.

The chain employs TRBV2 and TRBJ1-3; D not certain. V lost 8 bases, J lost 0 bases, and 5 bases lay in between. The CDR3 is 12 amino acids. CDR1 is SNHLY, CDR2 FYNNEI, per germline. The CDR3 region is CASGSSGNTIYF. In DNA form, the CDR3 reads TGTGCCAGCGGGAGCTCTGGAAACACCATATATTTT.

The chain is built from TRBV7-9 and TRBJ2-7; 13 nucleotides agree with TRBD2. V gave up 5 bases and J gave up 3 bases; unmatched junction bases: 4. The germline V gene has CDR1 SEHNR and CDR2 FQNEAQ (reference sequence). This CDR3 has 15 residues. DNA of the CDR3: TGTGCCAGCAGCACTGGGACTAGCGGGATCTACGAGCAGTACTTC. This gives the protein CASSTGTSGIYEQYF.

This rearrangement joins TRBV11-2 to TRBJ2-7, with 8 bases aligning to TRBD1. V lost 4 bases and J lost 3; bases outside the gene matches: 14. Germline CDR1 is SGHAT and CDR2 is FQNNGV. This CDR3 contains 17 residues. Written as DNA, the CDR3 is TGTGCCAGCAGCTCGTGGGACAGGAAGTCAAGGGGCTACGAGCAGTACTTC. Protein product: CASSSWDRKSRGYEQYF.

The rearrangement joins TRBV4-1 to TRBJ1-3; no reliable D call. This CDR3 spans 16 amino acids. Germline V gives CDR1 MGHRA, CDR2 YSYEKL. Trimming stripped 4 bases from V and 2 bases from J, with 15 bases between. As DNA, the CDR3 is TGCGCCAGCAGCCTTGGGAGGACGGATACTGGAAACACCATATATTTT. It specifies CASSLGRTDTGNTIYF.

This clone was detected only once. V and J are TRBV15 and TRBJ1-5; tentatively, D is TRBD1 (5 bases). The CDR3 runs 19 residues. CDR1 LNHNV and CDR2 YYDKDF come from the germline V gene (reference sequence). The V and J ends lost 0 bases and 6 bases respectively, with 24 bases between them. The DNA of the CDR3 is TGTGCCACCAGCAGAGATTTCTCCCCCCCAGGGTTTCGGACTCAGCCCCAGCATTTT. Translating gives CATSRDFSPPGFRTQPQHF.

The CDR3 DNA reads TGTGCCAGCAGCCCCGGGGGGCAGCCCCAGCATTTT. Translation: CASSPGGQPQHF. The rearrangement links TRBV7-2 to TRBJ1-5; perhaps TRBD1 as D (5 bases). With 5 bases removed from V and 7 bases from J, the gap between germline ends came to 9 bases. The germline gives CDR1 SGHTA, CDR2 FQGNSA. The CDR3 extends over 12 amino acids.

The rearrangement uses TRBV28 and TRBJ1-2; D not certain. This CDR3 has 13 amino acids. Germline lookup yields CDR1 MDHEN and CDR2 SYDVKM. The V end was cut by 6 bases, the J end by 5 bases, with 13 bases between. CDR3 loop: CASSLEQVYGYTF. CDR3 nucleotide sequence: TGTGCCAGCAGCCTCGAGCAGGTTTATGGCTACACCTTC.

The chain uses TRBV5-4 and TRBJ2-7, with TRBD2 identical over 12 bases. CDR3 length: 15 residues. The V gene end was trimmed by 4 bases and the J gene end by 5 bases; junction bases not matched to a gene: 7. In germline, CDR1 is SGHNT, CDR2 YYREEE (reference sequence). This CDR3 reads CASSRGLAGPHEQYF. For the CDR3, the DNA is TGTGCCAGCAGCAGGGGACTAGCGGGTCCCCACGAGCAGTACTTC.

This clone was seen a few times. This chain joins TRBV4-1 and TRBJ2-7, with TRBD2 as a possible D gene (6 bases). Germline V gives CDR1 MGHRA, CDR2 YSYEKL. The ends were cut back, 1 base at V and 2 bases at J, with 12 bases in the middle. The CDR3 length is 15 residues. The CDR3 sequence is CASSQGRDGAYEQYF. The CDR3 DNA follows: TGCGCCAGCAGCCAAGGGAGGGACGGAGCCTACGAGCAGTACTTC.

The chain recombines TRBV7-9 with TRBJ2-2; TRBD2 matches 8 bases. The V and J ends lost 6 bases and 6 bases, in that order; junction bases with no gene match: 15. Germline V CDR1 and CDR2: SEHNR, FQNEAQ (reference sequence). The CDR3 contains 17 residues. CDR3 coding DNA: TGTGCCAGCAGTTCGTCCTTAGGGACTAGTTGGGCCGGGGAGCTGTTTTTT. This encodes CASSSSLGTSWAGELFF.

The chain carries TRBV7-2 and TRBJ2-1, with D unclear. Trimming pared 4 bases from V and 10 bases from J, leaving 14 bases between. Per the germline V gene, CDR1 is SGHTA and CDR2 is FQGNSA. The CDR3 is 13 amino acids. The CDR3 is CASSSQSSGEQFF. The CDR3 coding sequence is TGTGCCAGCAGCTCCCAATCGTCAGGAGAGCAGTTCTTC.

The V call is TRBV5-1, the J call TRBJ1-4, with a weak D call TRBD1 (5 bases). CDR3 length: 14 residues. Trimming left V 4 bases short and J 5 bases short, with 12 bases between. The germline gives CDR1 SGHRS, CDR2 YFSETQ. The CDR3 spells CASSVGHGNEKLFF. CDR3 bases: TGCGCCAGCAGCGTAGGACACGGCAATGAAAAACTGTTTTTT.

This chain connects TRBV5-1 to TRBJ1-2; the D gene is possibly TRBD1 (5 bases). The CDR3 totals 15 residues. The V end lost 0 bases, the J end lost 6 bases, and 15 bases lay between the germline ends. CDR1 and CDR2 (germline): SGHRS, YFSETQ. The DNA for the CDR3 is TGCGCCAGCAGCTTGGAGAGGCAGGGAGGCGATGGCTACACCTTC. The encoded protein is CASSLERQGGDGYTF.

The chain couples TRBV27 to TRBJ2-5, with 13 bases identical to TRBD2. This CDR3 contains 19 residues. CDR1 and CDR2 (germline): MNHEY, SMNVEV (reference sequence). V lost 0 bases, J lost 0 bases, and 7 bases stayed unmatched. This CDR3 is CASSLSWTSGSGDQETQYF. DNA of the CDR3: TGTGCCAGCAGTTTATCGTGGACTAGCGGGAGCGGAGACCAAGAGACCCAGTACTTC.

For the CDR3, the DNA is TGCAGCGCTGGAGCTACCTACGAGCAGTACTTC. Protein: CSAGATYEQYF. The chain is built from TRBV29-1 and TRBJ2-7; D remains unclear. There are 11 residues in the CDR3. CDR1 is SQVTM and CDR2 is ANQGSEA in the germline V gene. The ends were cut back, 7 bases at V and 2 bases at J, with 9 bases in the middle.

This chain uses TRBV27 with TRBJ2-2, with D tentatively TRBD2 (5 bases). The V end was cut by 3 bases, the J end by 5 bases, with 13 bases between. The CDR3 totals 15 residues. Germline CDR1 and CDR2: MNHEY and SMNVEV (reference sequence). DNA of the CDR3: TGTGCCAGCAGTTTGGGTGGCCCGGGGACCGGGGAGCTGTTTTTT. It yields the protein CASSLGGPGTGELFF.

This clone was detected once. The chain joins TRBV5-1 to TRBJ1-1, with a possible D match to TRBD1 (6 bases). Germline V gives CDR1 SGHRS, CDR2 YFSETQ. V was cut by 0 bases and J by 1 base, with 13 bases left in between. The CDR3 runs 16 residues. CDR3 DNA: TGCGCCAGCAGCTTGGTACCACTGGACAGGAACACTGAAGCTTTCTTT. Residues: CASSLVPLDRNTEAFF.

CDR3 residues: CASSPAGTGGDSNYGYTF. CDR3 nucleotides: TGTGCCAGCTCACCCGCCGGGACAGGGGGTGATTCTAACTATGGCTACACCTTC. The chain employs TRBV18 and TRBJ1-2; 11 nucleotides match TRBD1. V gave up 3 bases and J gave up 0 bases; unmatched junction bases: 9. Germline CDR1 KGHSH, CDR2 LQKENI. The CDR3 covers 18 residues.

The CDR3 spells CASSLGRNEAFF. CDR3 coding DNA: TGTGCCAGCAGCTTAGGTCGTAATGAAGCTTTCTTT. J is TRBJ1-1 and V is TRBV7-2; unclear D gene. The CDR3 sequence is 12 residues long. V lost 1 base, J lost 7 bases, and 7 bases lay in between. Germline CDR1 is SGHTA and CDR2 is FQGNSA.

V gene TRBV29-1 combines with J gene TRBJ2-2; perhaps TRBD2 as D (6 bases). V was cut by 4 bases and J by 2 bases, with 11 bases left in between. Germline assignment: CDR1 SQVTM and CDR2 ANQGSEA. The CDR3 spans 14 residues. The CDR3 DNA reads as TGCAGCGTTGGGGGACTTATTAACACCGGGGAGCTGTTTTTT. Its protein product is CSVGGLINTGELFF.

CDR3 bases: TGTGCCAGCGGGGAGGGAGGCAATCAGCCCCAGCATTTT. It yields the protein CASGEGGNQPQHF. V usage is TRBV28 and J usage is TRBJ1-5; D is unclear. From germline, CDR1 is MDHEN and CDR2 SYDVKM. V was pared by 8 bases and J by 2 bases, with 10 bases between. The CDR3 sequence is 13 residues long. Combining the CDR3 with reference TRBV28 and TRBJ1-5 gives the whole variable domain DVKVTQSSRYLVKRTGEKVFLECVQDMDHENMFWYRQDPGLGLRLIYFSYDVKMKEKGDIPEGYSVSREKKERFSLILESASTNQTSMYLCASGEGGNQPQHFGDGTRLSIL.

This rearrangement joins TRBV7-8 to TRBJ2-7; 7 bases align to TRBD1. Per germline, CDR1 SGHVS and CDR2 FQNEAQ. Trimming at V came to 0 bases and at J to 2 bases, leaving 7 bases not matched to a gene. The CDR3 spans 16 residues. This CDR3 reads CASSLAMTGPTYEQYF. CDR3 bases: TGTGCCAGCAGCTTAGCGATGACAGGGCCTACCTACGAGCAGTACTTC. Combining the CDR3 with reference TRBV7-8 and TRBJ2-7 gives the whole variable domain GAGVSQSPRYKVAKRGQDVALRCDPISGHVSLFWYQQALGQGPEFLTYFQNEAQLDKSGLPSDRFFAERPEGSVSTLKIQRTQQEDSAVYLCASSLAMTGPTYEQYFGPGTRLTVT.

The V gene is TRBV18, the J gene TRBJ1-2; tentative D call: TRBD1 (6 bases). The CDR3 covers 15 residues. The germline gives CDR1 KGHSH, CDR2 LQKENI. The V end was cut by 4 bases, the J end by 4 bases, with 16 bases between. The CDR3 DNA is TGTGCCAGCTCACAAGGCCGGCCACAGGGCTATGGCTACACCTTC. Encoded protein: CASSQGRPQGYGYTF.

The chain has TRBV7-2 and TRBJ1-5, with D maybe TRBD1 (5 bases). Trimming shortened V by 5 bases and J by 2 bases, and 10 bases separated the two germline ends. Per germline, CDR1 SGHTA and CDR2 FQGNSA. This CDR3 spans 14 amino acids. CDR3 DNA: TGTGCCAGCAGCCCCCAGACAGGCAATCAGCCCCAGCATTTT. This sequence encodes CASSPQTGNQPQHF.